This entry describes one TCR beta chain. The antigen remains undetermined. Produced via immunoSEQ multiplex PCR; TCRdb's table is partial and in-frame only. Of about 39,000 clones in the sample, 80% to 90% are singletons; the top ten hold under 30%. The data originate from a study of T cell responses to AZD1222 COVID-19 vaccine. Study-wide results and limits: The donors showed a predominance of white British ancestry and of females, with possible underestimation of clonal diversity.

The specimen was peripheral blood, collected 28 days after the second dose of the MenACWY control vaccine. The sequence derives from an adult who received the MenACWY meningococcal vaccine as a control.

Here the CDR3 DNA reads TGTGCCACCAGTGGGGGACTAGCGGGAGGCCGGGAAAGGACAGATACGCAGTATTTT. Protein: CATSGGLAGGRERTDTQYF. The chain employs TRBV24-1 and TRBJ2-3; TRBD2 aligns across 15 bases. This CDR3 is built from 19 residues. V was pared by 5 bases and J by 3 bases, with 11 bases of the junction left unmatched. Per germline, CDR1 KGHDR and CDR2 SFDVKD.